Included here is one T cell receptor beta chain sequence, with context. As yet, its antigen is unknown. Each sorted subset replicate got 200 ng genomic DNA, about 33,000 genomes. The data were produced by immunoSEQ multiplex PCR, yet TCRdb's version contains in-frame clones alone and is incomplete. The table lists approximately 2.4 million clones, almost 96% of them singletons. The entry originates in a study of shared clonotypes between healthy human individuals. The overall study: Every donor yielded three CD4 naive, three CD4 memory, two CD8 naive and one CD8 memory plate.

Broader study findings: Relative to memory subsets, naive subsets generally showed larger estimated richness.

J was trimmed by 2 bases and V by 4 bases; bases with no gene match: 11. CDR3 size: 17 residues. Per germline, CDR1 MGHRA and CDR2 YSYEKL. This receptor was obtained from a man between 18 and 35 years old in good health. V gene TRBV4-1 combines with J gene TRBJ2-1, with 7 nucleotides matching TRBD2. Specimen: naive CD4+ T cells sorted from blood. Stated subset: CD45RA+ positively selected. In DNA form, the CDR3 reads TGCGCCAGCAGCCCGGATCGCGGGAGTGCCCCCTACAATGAGCAGTTCTTC. Translating it yields CASSPDRGSAPYNEQFF.